The rows below give T cell receptor beta chains drawn from one sample of a study of blood T cells in healthy people across ages. TCRdb used MiXCR to reprocess the 5' RACE reads, holding one entry per CDR3 protein. The sample consists of approximately 1,700,000 distinct CDR3 sequences, roughly 43% of them appearing once. The specimen was blood. These receptors originate from a human donor in good health. The CDR3 runs from the conserved cysteine through the conserved F or W. The size field is filled for only some rows; it gives once, few, many or a size class.

v_call: TRBV9
clone_size: NA
j_call: TRBJ2-3
cdr3_aa: CASNSGLYTDTQYF

v_call: TRBV20-1
clone_size: few
j_call: TRBJ2-1
cdr3_aa: CSARKPPTYNEQFF

v_call: TRBV7-8
clone_size: few
j_call: TRBJ1-4
cdr3_aa: CASSLKNDEKLFF

v_call: TRBV6-2/TRBV6-3
clone_size: few
j_call: TRBJ2-3
cdr3_aa: CASRRIAGGPDTQYF

v_call: TRBV5-6
clone_size: few
j_call: TRBJ2-4
cdr3_aa: CASSSGYAKNIQYF

v_call: TRBV6-2/TRBV6-3
clone_size: few
j_call: TRBJ2-7
cdr3_aa: CASSSTQGGAYEQYF

v_call: TRBV7-2
clone_size: NA
j_call: TRBJ1-4
cdr3_aa: CASSSGAYPTNEKLFF

v_call: TRBV12-3/TRBV12-4
clone_size: few
j_call: TRBJ1-2
cdr3_aa: CASSSTPRGSYGYTF

v_call: TRBV5-1
clone_size: NA
j_call: TRBJ2-5
cdr3_aa: CASSALGSGQETQYF

v_call: TRBV10-3
clone_size: few
j_call: TRBJ1-1
cdr3_aa: CAISESRTNTEAFF

v_call: TRBV6-2/TRBV6-3
clone_size: NA
j_call: TRBJ1-1
cdr3_aa: CASSYRLRAQTVEAFF

v_call: TRBV9
clone_size: NA
j_call: TRBJ1-2
cdr3_aa: CASSGTPDYFHGYTF

v_call: TRBV4-3
clone_size: NA
j_call: TRBJ1-4
cdr3_aa: CASSLADRDSEKLFF

v_call: TRBV15
clone_size: NA
j_call: TRBJ2-3
cdr3_aa: CATRDPKQGFSDTQYF

v_call: TRBV7-2
clone_size: NA
j_call: TRBJ2-1
cdr3_aa: CVSSLYNEQFF

v_call: TRBV27
clone_size: NA
j_call: TRBJ1-1
cdr3_aa: CASSLSKQKNTEAFF

v_call: TRBV7-9
clone_size: once
j_call: TRBJ1-2
cdr3_aa: CASSLEDRRYTF

v_call: TRBV7-2
clone_size: few
j_call: TRBJ2-3
cdr3_aa: CASSRNRQDTQYF

v_call: TRBV5-1
clone_size: NA
j_call: TRBJ1-1
cdr3_aa: CASSLTGRSTEAFF

v_call: TRBV7-9
clone_size: NA
j_call: TRBJ2-7
cdr3_aa: CASSLAGSGQTHYEQYF

v_call: TRBV29-1
clone_size: few
j_call: TRBJ1-1
cdr3_aa: CSVAGTGAVGTEAFF

v_call: TRBV20-1
clone_size: few
j_call: TRBJ2-4
cdr3_aa: CSANEDRGSIQYF

v_call: TRBV7-9
clone_size: NA
j_call: TRBJ1-2
cdr3_aa: CASSTGRGLYGYTF

v_call: TRBV7-9
clone_size: NA
j_call: TRBJ1-5
cdr3_aa: CASSSGYYSNQPQHF

v_call: TRBV9
clone_size: few
j_call: TRBJ1-5
cdr3_aa: CASSVAGAGQPQHF

v_call: TRBV13
clone_size: few
j_call: TRBJ2-5
cdr3_aa: CASSFGASGGAPETQYF

v_call: TRBV20-1
clone_size: many
j_call: TRBJ1-2
cdr3_aa: CSARGTGGIGYTF

v_call: TRBV20-1
clone_size: NA
j_call: TRBJ2-6
cdr3_aa: CSARTGTPRGSGANVLTF

v_call: TRBV7-2
clone_size: NA
j_call: TRBJ2-7
cdr3_aa: CASSLIRRDRDEQYF

v_call: TRBV27
clone_size: few
j_call: TRBJ2-5
cdr3_aa: CASSPSAQGYYQATQYF

v_call: TRBV6-6
clone_size: NA
j_call: TRBJ2-7
cdr3_aa: CASSYSGRGTGEQYF